Given below is one T cell receptor (beta chain) in context. Its target is unknown. In germline, CDR1 is MGHRA, CDR2 YSYEKL. V was pared by 3 bases and J by 7 bases, with 5 bases of the junction left unmatched. This CDR3 comprises 14 residues. This entry belongs to a study of T cell repertoires in cytomegalovirus infection. Study information: Newly reported HLA-C-restricted and thoroughly characterized HLA-B-restricted CMV epitopes were employed. The study, taken as a whole, reports: Based on cumulative public TCR beta family frequency, carriers of CMV plus the relevant HLA were identified. The ex vivo response was dominated by HLA-C-restricted CMV-specific TCR beta clonotypes.

TCRdb re-called the reads through MiXCR, storing one row per CDR3 protein. In the table there are 700,000 to 900,000 distinct CDR3 sequences, about 29% of which are singletons. The sequencing used cultured CD8+ T cells from PBMCs, collected from culture after CMV antigen stimulation. The receptor was derived from a human donor in good health (CMV status not recorded). Some clones in this sample may be carry-over from other donors' samples. V usage is TRBV4-1 and J usage is TRBJ1-2, with 10 bases identical to TRBD1. In DNA form, the CDR3 reads TGCGCCAGCAGCCACCGACAGGGGGCTAGTGGCTACACCTTC. Residues: CASSHRQGASGYTF.